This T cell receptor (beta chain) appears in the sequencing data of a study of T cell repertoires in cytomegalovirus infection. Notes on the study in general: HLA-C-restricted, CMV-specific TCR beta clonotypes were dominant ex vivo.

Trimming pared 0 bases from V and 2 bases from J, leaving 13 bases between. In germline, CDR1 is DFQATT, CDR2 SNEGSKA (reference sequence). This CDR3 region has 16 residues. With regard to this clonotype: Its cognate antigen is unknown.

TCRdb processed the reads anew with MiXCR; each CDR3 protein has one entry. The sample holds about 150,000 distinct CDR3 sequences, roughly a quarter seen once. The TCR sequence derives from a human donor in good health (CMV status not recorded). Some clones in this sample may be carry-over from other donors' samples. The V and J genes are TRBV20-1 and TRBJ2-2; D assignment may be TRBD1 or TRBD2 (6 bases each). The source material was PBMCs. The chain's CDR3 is CSARDWWGANTGELFF. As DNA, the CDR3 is TGCAGTGCTAGAGATTGGTGGGGGGCCAACACCGGGGAGCTGTTTTTT.